This TCR beta chain was documented in a study of cytomegalovirus exposure and HLA in healthy donors. Primers: 60 Vbeta forward and 13 Jbeta reverse. The table came from immunoSEQ multiplex PCR; TCRdb's copy has only in-frame clones and leaves some out. Seen here are 90,000 to 150,000 clones, roughly 80% observed once, and the top ten hold 4.5% to 5%. Trimming took 0 bases from V and 9 from J, leaving 13 bases between them. The CDR3 covers 15 residues. Germline V gene lookup returns CDR1 SGHRS and CDR2 YFSETQ. The receptor's source is a man in his forties or fifties in good health and CMV-seropositive. The sequencing sample was made of PBMCs. The chain couples TRBV5-1 to TRBJ1-6, with D possibly TRBD1 on 6 matching bases. The CDR3 protein is CASSLEDRIFSPLHF. In DNA, the CDR3 is TGCGCCAGCAGCTTGGAGGACAGAATTTTTTCACCCCTCCACTTT. Looking up the rest from reference TRBV5-1 and TRBJ1-6 gives the full variable domain: KAGVTQTPRYLIKTRGQQVTLSCSPISGHRSVSWYQQTPGQGLQFLFEYFSETQRNKGNFPGRFSGRQFSNSRSEMNVSTLELGDSALYLCASSLEDRIFSPLHFGNGTRLTVT.